This T cell receptor beta chain was captured by sequencing in a study of T cell repertoires in cytomegalovirus infection. Whole-study context: CMV infection and matching HLA type were both indicated by public TCR beta signatures.

TCRdb redid the calling of the reads with MiXCR, one entry per CDR3 protein. The sample has roughly 990,000 distinct CDR3 sequences, roughly 30% seen once. Whole-study findings and limits: CMV carriers with the relevant HLA were identified by cumulative public TCR beta family frequency.

Trimming took 2 bases from V and 8 from J; bases not matched to a gene: 8. The CDR3 spans 15 residues. From germline, CDR1 is SGHVS and CDR2 FQNEAQ. This clonotype came up many times. Its specificity is not known. This sequence originates from a human donor in good health (CMV status not recorded). Some clones in this sample may be carry-over from other donors' samples. This material consisted of cultured CD8+ T cells from PBMCs, taken from culture after CMV antigen stimulation. The rearrangement links TRBV7-8 to TRBJ1-4; 7 bases match TRBD1. The CDR3 nucleotides read TGTGCCAGCAGCTTATTAGGACAGGTCCCAGAAAAACTGTTTTTT. Amino acids: CASSLLGQVPEKLFF.